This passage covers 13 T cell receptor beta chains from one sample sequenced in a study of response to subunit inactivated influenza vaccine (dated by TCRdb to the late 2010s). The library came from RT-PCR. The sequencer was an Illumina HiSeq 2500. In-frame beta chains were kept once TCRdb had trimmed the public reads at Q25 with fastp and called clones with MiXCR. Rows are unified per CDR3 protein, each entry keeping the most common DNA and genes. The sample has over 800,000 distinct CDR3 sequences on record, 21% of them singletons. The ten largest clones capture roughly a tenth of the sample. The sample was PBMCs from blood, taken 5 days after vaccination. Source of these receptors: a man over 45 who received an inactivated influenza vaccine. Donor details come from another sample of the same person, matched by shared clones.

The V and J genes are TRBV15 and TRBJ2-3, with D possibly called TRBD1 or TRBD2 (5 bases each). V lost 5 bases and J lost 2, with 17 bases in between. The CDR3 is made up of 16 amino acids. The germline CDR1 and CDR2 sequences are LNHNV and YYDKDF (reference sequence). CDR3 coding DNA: TGTGCCACCAGCCGGTTCTGGGACGACCCCACAGATACGCAGTATTTT. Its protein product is CATSRFWDDPTDTQYF.

Here the CDR3 reads CATSDLGTVNTGELFF. In DNA, the CDR3 is TGTGCCACCAGTGATTTAGGGACGGTGAACACCGGGGAGCTGTTTTTT. This rearrangement joins TRBV24-1 to TRBJ2-2; D may match TRBD1 or TRBD2 (5 bases each). The CDR3 consists of 16 residues. CDR1 is KGHDR, CDR2 SFDVKD, per germline. The V gene lost 1 base and the J gene lost 1 base, with 9 bases spanning the gap.

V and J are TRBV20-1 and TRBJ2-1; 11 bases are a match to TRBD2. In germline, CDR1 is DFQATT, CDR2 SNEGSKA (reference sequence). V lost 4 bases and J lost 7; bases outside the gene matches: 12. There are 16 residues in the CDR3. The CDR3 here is CSANRGGSGRGNEQFF. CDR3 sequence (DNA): TGCAGTGCTAACCGTGGGGGTAGCGGGAGGGGAAATGAGCAGTTCTTC.

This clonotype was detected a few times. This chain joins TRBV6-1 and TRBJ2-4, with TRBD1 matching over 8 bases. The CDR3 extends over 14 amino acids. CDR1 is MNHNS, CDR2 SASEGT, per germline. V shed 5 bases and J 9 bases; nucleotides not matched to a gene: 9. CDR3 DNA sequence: TGTGCCAGCAGTCAACAGGGGGTCCGTGCCATTCAGTACTTC. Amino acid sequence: CASSQQGVRAIQYF.

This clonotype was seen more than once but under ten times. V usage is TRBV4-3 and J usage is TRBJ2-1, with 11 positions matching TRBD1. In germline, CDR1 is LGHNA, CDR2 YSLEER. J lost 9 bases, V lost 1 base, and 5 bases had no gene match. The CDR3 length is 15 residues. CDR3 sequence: CASSQVGTGGREQFF. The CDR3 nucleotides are TGCGCCAGCAGCCAAGTTGGGACAGGGGGTCGTGAGCAGTTCTTC.

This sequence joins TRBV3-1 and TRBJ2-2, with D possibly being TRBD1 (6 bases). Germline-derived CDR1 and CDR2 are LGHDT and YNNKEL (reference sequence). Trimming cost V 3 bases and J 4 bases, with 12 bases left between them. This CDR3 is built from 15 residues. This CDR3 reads CASSHGTHFTGELFF. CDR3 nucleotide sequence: TGTGCCAGCAGCCATGGGACACACTTCACCGGGGAGCTGTTTTTT.

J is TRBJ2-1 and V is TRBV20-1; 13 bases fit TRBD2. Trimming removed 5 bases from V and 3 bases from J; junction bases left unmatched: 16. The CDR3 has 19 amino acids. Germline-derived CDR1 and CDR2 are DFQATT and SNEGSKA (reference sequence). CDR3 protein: CSAPITSGRAKDNYNEQFF. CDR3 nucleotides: TGCAGTGCTCCGATAACTAGCGGGAGGGCCAAGGATAACTACAATGAGCAGTTCTTC.

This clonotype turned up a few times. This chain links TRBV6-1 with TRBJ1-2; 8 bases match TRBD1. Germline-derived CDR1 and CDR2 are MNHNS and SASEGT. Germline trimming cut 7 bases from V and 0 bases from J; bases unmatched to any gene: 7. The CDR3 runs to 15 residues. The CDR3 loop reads CASKWTGSSNYGYTF. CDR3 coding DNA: TGTGCCAGCAAATGGACAGGGTCGTCTAACTATGGCTACACCTTC.

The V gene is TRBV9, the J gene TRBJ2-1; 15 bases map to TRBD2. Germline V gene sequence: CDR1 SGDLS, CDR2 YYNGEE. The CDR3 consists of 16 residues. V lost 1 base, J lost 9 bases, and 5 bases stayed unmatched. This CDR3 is CASSVTGLAGGGEQFF. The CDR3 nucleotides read TGTGCCAGCAGCGTAACCGGACTAGCGGGAGGGGGTGAGCAGTTCTTC.

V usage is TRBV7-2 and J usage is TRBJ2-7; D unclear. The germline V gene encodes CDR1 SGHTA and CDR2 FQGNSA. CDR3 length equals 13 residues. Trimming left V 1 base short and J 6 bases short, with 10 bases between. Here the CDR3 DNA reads TGTGCCAGCAGCTTAGTCCAGATGACCGAGCAGTACTTC. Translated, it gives CASSLVQMTEQYF. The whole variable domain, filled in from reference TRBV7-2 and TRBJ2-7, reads GAGVSQSPSNKVTEKGKDVELRCDPISGHTALYWYRQSLGQGLEFLIYFQGNSAPDKSGLPSDRFSAERTGGSVSTLTIQRTQQEDSAVYLCASSLVQMTEQYFGPGTRLTVT.

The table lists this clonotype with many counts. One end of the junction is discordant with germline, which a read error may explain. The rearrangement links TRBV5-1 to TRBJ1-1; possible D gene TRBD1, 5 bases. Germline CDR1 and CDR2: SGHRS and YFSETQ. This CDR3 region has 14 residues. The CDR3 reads CASSLGTLNTEAFF. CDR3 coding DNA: TGTGCCAGCAGCTTGGGGACGCTGAACACTGAAGCTTTCTTT.

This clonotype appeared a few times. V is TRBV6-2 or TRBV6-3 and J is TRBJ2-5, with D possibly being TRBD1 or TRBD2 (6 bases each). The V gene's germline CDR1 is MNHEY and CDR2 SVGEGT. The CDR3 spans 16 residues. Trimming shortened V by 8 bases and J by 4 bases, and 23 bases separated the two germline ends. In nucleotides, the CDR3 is TGTGCCAGCTCTGACGGGGGCCGACCACCTGGAGAGACCCAGTACTTC. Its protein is CASSDGGRPPGETQYF.

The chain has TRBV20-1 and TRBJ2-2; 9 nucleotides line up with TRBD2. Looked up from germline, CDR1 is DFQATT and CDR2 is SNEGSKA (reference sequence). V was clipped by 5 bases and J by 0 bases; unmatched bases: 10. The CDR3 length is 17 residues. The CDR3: CSALSGRPTSNTGELFF. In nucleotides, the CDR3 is TGCAGTGCTTTAAGCGGGAGGCCCACCTCGAACACCGGGGAGCTGTTTTTT.